This T cell receptor beta chain was sequenced during a study of cytomegalovirus exposure and HLA in healthy donors. Per germline, CDR1 LNHDA and CDR2 SQIVND (reference sequence). V lost 8 bases and J lost 7, with 15 bases in between. The CDR3 is 13 residues long. The table came from immunoSEQ multiplex PCR; TCRdb's copy has only in-frame clones and leaves some out. The sample records some 170,000 clones, approximately 89% being singletons. Material for sequencing was PBMCs. The sequence came from a man younger than 35 in good health and CMV-seropositive. The genes are TRBV19 and TRBJ2-1; TRBD2 might be the D (5 bases). The CDR3 DNA is TGTGCCAGTGCCCGGACTGCGAGGAATGAGCAGTTCTTC. Its protein product is CASARTARNEQFF.